What follows are 20 T cell receptor beta chains derived from one specimen sequenced in a study of blood T cell repertoires in COVID-19. Generated by immunoSEQ multiplex PCR, the TCRdb table keeps only in-frame clones and is missing some. The sample has hundreds of thousands of clones, about 85% seen once. Sequencing input: peripheral blood. All receptors derive from a woman of 80 years or more with acute or convalescent COVID-19.

This clone was detected once. The chain carries TRBV7-2 and TRBJ2-7, with D unresolved. Looked up from germline, CDR1 is SGHTA and CDR2 is FQGNSA. The length of the CDR3 is 14 residues. Trimming shortened V by 1 base and J by 0 bases, and 7 bases separated the two germline ends. CDR3 amino acids: CASSLGGISYEQYF. The CDR3 DNA sequence: TGTGCCAGCAGCTTAGGTGGCATCTCCTACGAGCAGTACTTC.

The rearrangement links TRBV10-3 to TRBJ1-2; 7 bases fit TRBD1. V was pared by 6 bases and J by 1 base, with 5 bases of the junction left unmatched. The CDR3 extends over 14 amino acids. Germline V gives CDR1 ENHRY, CDR2 SYGVKD. This chain's CDR3 is CAISGTAVNYGYTF. CDR3 in DNA: TGTGCCATCAGCGGGACAGCCGTTAACTATGGCTACACCTTC.

Regarding this clone: Other DNA sequences in this sample translate to the same CDR3. The rearrangement links TRBV6-5 to TRBJ1-1, with TRBD1 as a possible D gene (6 bases). Germline V gene sequence: CDR1 MNHEY, CDR2 SVGAGI. The CDR3 loop spans 14 amino acids. The V end was cut by 6 bases, the J end by 0 bases, with 11 bases between. The CDR3 DNA sequence: TGTGCCAGCAGGCGGACAGCAATGAACACTGAAGCTTTCTTT. Its protein product is CASRRTAMNTEAFF.

The chain has TRBV6-1 and TRBJ2-7, with a weak D call TRBD2 (6 bases). Germline-derived CDR1 and CDR2 are MNHNS and SASEGT. This CDR3 has 15 residues. V lost 3 bases to trimming and J lost 7 bases, with 19 bases between them. The CDR3 here is CASSERDGATGEQYF. In nucleotides, the CDR3 is TGTGCCAGCAGTGAGCGGGACGGGGCCACGGGGGAGCAGTACTTC.

The chain uses TRBV5-4 and TRBJ1-2, with 9 bases fitting TRBD1. This CDR3 region has 17 residues. Germline V gene sequence: CDR1 SGHNT, CDR2 YYREEE (reference sequence). With V trimmed by 3 bases and J by 3 bases, 12 bases remained unmatched. The CDR3 reads CASSSGTTGGADYGYTF. The CDR3 region has the DNA TGTGCCAGCAGCTCCGGTACAACAGGGGGCGCGGACTATGGCTACACCTTC.

The gene calls are TRBV2 and TRBJ2-4, with a weak D call TRBD2 (5 bases). The CDR3 spans 13 residues. Trimming took 4 bases from V and 7 from J, leaving 11 bases between them. Germline V CDR1 and CDR2: SNHLY, FYNNEI. CDR3 protein: CASSGLAANIQYF. As DNA, the CDR3 is TGTGCCAGCAGTGGGCTAGCAGCGAACATTCAGTACTTC.

The chain recombines TRBV3-1 (or the pseudogene TRBV3-2) with TRBJ2-1, with 10 bases that match TRBD2. The CDR3 has 15 amino acids. Germline CDR1 and CDR2: LGHDT and YNNKEL (reference sequence). Germline trimming cut 5 bases from V and 4 bases from J; bases unmatched to any gene: 5. The CDR3 reads CASSTRTSGYNEQFF. CDR3 bases: TGTGCCAGCAGCACCCGGACTAGCGGATACAATGAGCAGTTCTTC.

The chain joins TRBV5-1 to TRBJ2-1; 9 nucleotides agree with TRBD2. The CDR3 totals 17 residues. Germline lookup yields CDR1 SGHRS and CDR2 YFSETQ. Trimming took 5 bases from V and 4 from J; bases not matched to a gene: 13. The DNA for the CDR3 is TGCGCCAGCAGTCCCTTAACTACTAGCGGGCCTTACAATGAGCAGTTCTTC. Residues: CASSPLTTSGPYNEQFF.

This chain uses TRBV5-1 with TRBJ2-5; 9 bases match TRBD1. CDR1 and CDR2 from the germline V gene are SGHRS and YFSETQ. V dropped 4 bases and J dropped 2; count of bases not matched to a gene: 9. The CDR3 runs to 16 residues. CDR3 bases: TGCGCCAGCAGCAAAGCCGGACAGGGGTCACAAGAGACCCAGTACTTC. Encoded protein: CASSKAGQGSQETQYF.

There are a few counts of this clone. The rearrangement links TRBV5-4 to TRBJ2-2; no clear D gene. This CDR3 is 15 amino acids long. Germline V gene lookup returns CDR1 SGHNT and CDR2 YYREEE (reference sequence). Trimming took off 0 bases at V and 4 bases at J, with 10 bases between the two ends. CDR3 bases: TGTGCCAGCAGCTTGGGGCTAGGTGGCACCGGGGAGCTGTTTTTT. Amino acids: CASSLGLGGTGELFF. The complete variable domain, with remaining parts taken from reference TRBV5-4 and TRBJ2-2, reads ETGVTQSPTHLIKTRGQQVTLRCSSQSGHNTVSWYQQALGQGPQFIFQYYREEENGRGNFPPRFSGLQFPNYSSELNVNALELDDSALYLCASSLGLGGTGELFFGEGSRLTVL.

This chain connects TRBV28 to TRBJ2-7; 7 bases fit TRBD1. In germline, CDR1 is MDHEN, CDR2 SYDVKM. V lost 2 bases to trimming and J lost 2 bases; unmatched junction nucleotides: 3. This CDR3 has 14 amino acids. The CDR3 DNA follows: TGTGCCAGCAGTTTAAGGGGGCCGGCCTACGAGCAGTACTTC. Its protein is CASSLRGPAYEQYF.

This chain links TRBV5-4 with TRBJ2-5; TRBD2 aligns across 9 bases. Losses at the gene ends were 5 bases for V and 4 bases for J; bases not matched to a gene: 9. The CDR3 is 15 residues long. The germline gives CDR1 SGHNT, CDR2 YYREEE (reference sequence). The CDR3 protein is CASSLSGGPPETQYF. For the CDR3, the DNA is TGTGCCAGCAGTTTAAGCGGGGGGCCCCCAGAGACCCAGTACTTC.

J is TRBJ2-1 and V is TRBV19, with 9 bases identical to TRBD2. Germline V gene lookup returns CDR1 LNHDA and CDR2 SQIVND (reference sequence). With 1 base clipped from V and 7 bases from J, the junction kept 11 bases outside the gene matches. CDR3 size: 17 residues. CDR3 in DNA: TGTGCCAGTAGTATAGCCCACCTATTGACTAGCGGAAATGAGCAGTTCTTC. This codes for CASSIAHLLTSGNEQFF.

V and J are TRBV3-1 (or the pseudogene TRBV3-2) and TRBJ2-5; TRBD2 might be the D (5 bases). This CDR3 comprises 14 residues. Deletions cut 7 bases from V and 1 base from J, with 13 bases between. Germline V gene data show CDR1 as LGHDT and CDR2 as YNNKEL (reference sequence). Here the CDR3 DNA reads TGTGCCAGCATCCCGGGGTGGTCCCAAGAGACCCAGTACTTC. It yields the protein CASIPGWSQETQYF.

Worth noting for this clone: An end of the junction does not agree with germline; a read error may underlie this. The genes are TRBV3-1 (or the pseudogene TRBV3-2) and TRBJ1-1; 7 nucleotides agree with TRBD1. CDR1 and CDR2 (germline): LGHDT, YNNKEL (reference sequence). The CDR3 runs to 15 residues. This CDR3 is CASSKEGAWSTEAFF. For the CDR3, the DNA is TGTGCCAGCAGCAAAGAGGGGGCATGGAGCACTGAAGCTTTCTTT.

This clone was detected once. The chain recombines TRBV7-2 with TRBJ2-7; D ambiguous. The CDR3 totals 13 residues. Germline lookup yields CDR1 SGHTA and CDR2 FQGNSA. V lost 5 bases and J 3 bases, leaving 11 bases between the germline ends. The CDR3 region is CASSATPVYEQYF. CDR3 sequence (DNA): TGTGCCAGCAGCGCTACCCCCGTCTACGAGCAGTACTTC.

There are a few counts of this clone. This chain uses TRBV19 with TRBJ1-2, with D tentatively TRBD1 (6 bases). The CDR3 covers 15 residues. The germline V and J ends were trimmed by 5 bases and 5 bases, with 18 bases remaining between them. The germline gives CDR1 LNHDA, CDR2 SQIVND (reference sequence). CDR3 DNA sequence: TGTGCCAGTAGTCAACAGGGAAGTAGTGGATATGGCTACACCTTC. Translation: CASSQQGSSGYGYTF. The variable domain in full, with the rest retrieved from reference TRBV19 and TRBJ1-2, is DGGITQSPKYLFRKEGQNVTLSCEQNLNHDAMYWYRQDPGQGLRLIYYSQIVNDFQKGDIAEGYSVSREKKESFPLTVTSAQKNPTAFYLCASSQQGSSGYGYTFGSGTRLTVV.

This chain uses TRBV27 with TRBJ2-7; TRBD2 might be the D (5 bases). CDR3 length: 14 residues. V was cut by 6 bases and J by 0 bases, with 12 bases left in between. CDR1 MNHEY and CDR2 SMNVEV come from the germline V gene (reference sequence). In DNA form, the CDR3 reads TGTGCCAGCAGGTCTAGCTTCGTCTCCTACGAGCAGTACTTC. It encodes CASRSSFVSYEQYF.

V and J are TRBV6-5 and TRBJ1-5; D is possibly TRBD1 (5 bases). The CDR3 runs to 12 residues. CDR1 MNHEY and CDR2 SVGAGI come from the germline V gene. Trimming stripped 5 bases from V and 6 bases from J, with 8 bases between. CDR3 nucleotides: TGTGCCAGCAGTCTCGGGGGTCAGCCCCAGCATTTT. Its translation is CASSLGGQPQHF.

This clone was seen a single time. This chain links TRBV30 with TRBJ1-2, with 8 nucleotides matching TRBD1. The J segment lost 1 base and the V segment lost 3 bases, leaving 10 bases of the junction unmatched. The CDR3 loop spans 16 amino acids. The germline V gene encodes CDR1 GTSNPN and CDR2 SVGIG (reference sequence). CDR3: CAWRGQGYIYNYGYTF. CDR3 bases: TGTGCCTGGAGAGGACAGGGTTACATTTATAACTATGGCTACACCTTC.